This T cell receptor beta chain was identified during a study of cytomegalovirus exposure and HLA in healthy donors. In the study overall: An earlier analysis found roughly 100 million unique TCR beta sequences from approximately 190 million T cells.

Germline CDR1 SSHAT, CDR2 FNYEAQ (reference sequence). This CDR3 is 14 amino acids long. PCR was performed using 60 Vbeta and 13 Jbeta primers. Assay: immunoSEQ multiplex PCR; the TCRdb copy retains only in-frame clones and omits some. Of fewer than 250,000 clones listed, around four fifths were seen once; the top ten hold approximately 1.6%. Every donor was a healthy person donating bone marrow. V is TRBV7-7 and J is TRBJ2-5, with D maybe TRBD2 (6 bases). The end of the DNA is better explained by TRBJ2-7, so the J call may be wrong. Sequencing used PBMCs. The receptor's source is a man in his forties or fifties in good health and CMV-seropositive. The CDR3 DNA is TGTGCCAGCAGCACCAGGGACGGACTATACGAGCAGTACTTC. Translation: CASSTRDGLYEQYF.